The 21 T cell receptor beta chains below come from one sample, sequenced in a study of T cells after yellow fever vaccination. MiXCR, run by TCRdb on the 5' RACE reads, gives a single entry per CDR3 protein. Of a few hundred thousand distinct CDR3 sequences in the sample, 11% were seen once. The specimen was PBMCs, collected on the day of the first yellow fever vaccination. These receptors all come from a man between 18 and 35 years old who received the YFV17D yellow fever vaccine.

The V and J genes are TRBV12-3 or TRBV12-4 and TRBJ1-1; tentative D call: TRBD1 (5 bases). This CDR3 has 15 amino acids. Trimming shortened V by 0 bases and J by 2 bases, and 10 bases separated the two germline ends. CDR3 sequence reads: CASSLAAGLNTEAFF. DNA of the CDR3: TGTGCCAGCAGTTTAGCGGCAGGGCTAAACACTGAAGCTTTCTTT.

This clonotype appeared many times. The chain has TRBV5-5 and TRBJ2-7; D gene ambiguous. The V end was cut by 4 bases, the J end by 2 bases, with 16 bases between. The germline V gene has CDR1 SGHKS and CDR2 YYEKEE (reference sequence). The CDR3 runs 15 residues. Here the CDR3 reads CASSRPPDLAYEQYF. CDR3 nucleotides: TGTGCCAGCAGCCGACCCCCCGACCTAGCCTACGAGCAGTACTTC.

This clonotype was seen more than once but under ten times. V gene TRBV29-1 combines with J gene TRBJ1-2; the D is unclear. CDR3 length: 14 amino acids. The V end was cut by 0 bases, the J end by 7 bases, with 15 bases between. Germline V gene sequence: CDR1 SQVTM, CDR2 ANQGSEA. The CDR3 loop reads CSVEDPMLGGGYTF. CDR3 nucleotide sequence: TGCAGCGTTGAAGATCCGATGCTTGGTGGTGGCTACACCTTC.

V and J are TRBV15 and TRBJ2-7, with D unresolved. Germline V lookup: CDR1 LNHNV, CDR2 YYDKDF (reference sequence). The CDR3 totals 14 residues. Trimming took 0 bases from V and 0 from J, leaving 6 bases between them. CDR3 in DNA: TGTGCCACCAGCAGAGACCGTAGCTCCTACGAGCAGTACGTC. Translation: CATSRDRSSYEQYV.

The table lists this clonotype with a few counts. The J gene is TRBJ1-6, the V gene TRBV7-6; D is undetermined. From germline, CDR1 is SGHVS and CDR2 FNYEAQ. Trimming pared 2 bases from V and 8 bases from J, leaving 7 bases between. This CDR3 has 13 residues. The CDR3 DNA is TGTGCCAGCAGCTTAAACTTTGATTCACCCCTCCACTTT. Encoded protein: CASSLNFDSPLHF.

This clonotype came up many times. The rearrangement joins TRBV5-1 to TRBJ1-1, with TRBD1 matching over 7 bases. The germline V gene has CDR1 SGHRS and CDR2 YFSETQ. Unmatched junction bases numbered 3, after V lost 3 bases and J lost 1 base. This CDR3 region has 14 residues. In DNA, the CDR3 is TGCGCCAGCAGCTCCAGACAGGGGAACACTGAAGCTTTCTTT. This encodes CASSSRQGNTEAFF.

There are a few counts of this clonotype. The J gene is TRBJ2-3, the V gene TRBV20-1; 7 bases are a match to TRBD2. CDR3 length: 12 amino acids. Germline-derived CDR1 and CDR2 are DFQATT and SNEGSKA (reference sequence). Trimming took 6 bases from V and 4 from J; bases not matched to a gene: 4. The CDR3 here is CSALLAADTQYF. In DNA, the CDR3 is TGCAGTGCACTCCTAGCGGCAGATACGCAGTATTTT.

The V and J genes are TRBV7-6 and TRBJ2-1; D is possibly TRBD2 (6 bases). V was shortened by 1 base and J by 12 bases, with 19 bases between the two germline ends. The length of the CDR3 is 15 residues. Germline lookup yields CDR1 SGHVS and CDR2 FNYEAQ. Here the CDR3 DNA reads TGTGCCAGCAGCTTAGAAAGAGGAGGGCTTGACCGGCAGTTCTTC. Protein product: CASSLERGGLDRQFF.

The chain has TRBV20-1 and TRBJ1-1, with D possibly being TRBD1 (6 bases). Trimming pared 8 bases from V and 3 bases from J, leaving 13 bases between. Per the germline V gene, CDR1 is DFQATT and CDR2 is SNEGSKA (reference sequence). This CDR3 comprises 12 residues. The CDR3 loop reads CSRGGIDTEAFF. Here the CDR3 DNA reads TGCAGTAGGGGGGGTATCGACACTGAAGCTTTCTTT.

The chain uses TRBV6-1 and TRBJ1-4; D is ambiguous. Trimming cost V 6 bases and J 1 base, with 15 bases left between them. This CDR3 is 16 amino acids long. CDR1 is MNHNS and CDR2 is SASEGT in the germline V gene. As DNA, the CDR3 is TGTGCCAGCAGCCGGCGGTCGGCTTTAACTAATGAAAAACTGTTTTTT. Translation gives CASSRRSALTNEKLFF.

This clonotype was observed a handful of times. The V call is TRBV29-1, the J call TRBJ2-4; 10 nucleotides align to TRBD1. The CDR3 consists of 12 residues. Trimming at V came to 5 bases and at J to 7 bases, leaving 2 bases not matched to a gene. The V gene's germline CDR1 is SQVTM and CDR2 ANQGSEA. The CDR3 region has the DNA TGCAGCGTTTCGACAGGGGGCAACATTCAGTACTTC. It is translated as CSVSTGGNIQYF. Drawing the rest from reference TRBV29-1 and TRBJ2-4, the complete variable domain is SAVISQKPSRDICQRGTSLTIQCQVDSQVTMMFWYRQQPGQSLTLIATANQGSEATYESGFVIDKFPISRPNLTFSTLTVSNMSPEDSSIYLCSVSTGGNIQYFGAGTRLSVL.

The rearrangement joins TRBV4-3 to TRBJ2-5; 7 bases map to TRBD2. With V trimmed by 4 bases and J by 1 base, 9 bases remained unmatched. CDR3 length: 16 amino acids. Germline CDR1 LGHNA, CDR2 YSLEER. DNA of the CDR3: TGCGCCAGCAGCCCCCGTGGGAGCGGGGCCCAAGAGACCCAGTACTTC. This sequence encodes CASSPRGSGAQETQYF.

The chain employs TRBV7-8 and TRBJ1-1; D not resolved. The CDR3 is 17 residues long. V lost 0 bases to trimming and J lost 0 bases, with 14 bases between them. Germline V gives CDR1 SGHVS, CDR2 FQNEAQ. The CDR3 reads CASSLAVGGDMNTEAFF. Here the CDR3 DNA reads TGTGCCAGCAGCTTAGCGGTCGGTGGGGATATGAACACTGAAGCTTTCTTT.

The table lists this clonotype with many counts. The chain carries TRBV5-1 and TRBJ1-1; 7 bases line up with TRBD1. The CDR3 has 14 amino acids. Per germline, CDR1 SGHRS and CDR2 YFSETQ. J gave up 3 bases and V 4 bases, and 6 bases lay outside the gene matches. The CDR3: CASSRDSTDTEAFF. In nucleotides, the CDR3 is TGCGCCAGCAGCAGGGACAGTACGGACACTGAAGCTTTCTTT.

This clonotype occurred many times. The chain couples TRBV15 to TRBJ2-5; perhaps TRBD2 as D (5 bases). V lost 1 base and J lost 5, with 14 bases in between. The germline gives CDR1 LNHNV, CDR2 YYDKDF (reference sequence). The length of the CDR3 is 15 residues. The CDR3 DNA reads TGTGCCACCAGCAGAGCCACCGGGATTCTGGAGACCCAGTACTTC. Translated, it gives CATSRATGILETQYF.

This clonotype occurred a few times. This chain links TRBV4-2 with TRBJ1-5; unclear D gene. This CDR3 contains 16 residues. Germline CDR1 and CDR2: LGHNA and YNFKEQ. V shed 0 bases and J shed 0 bases, with 9 bases lying between them. The CDR3 nucleotides are TGTGCCAGCAGCCAAGACGCTCAGGATAGCAATCAGCCCCAGCATTTT. Residues: CASSQDAQDSNQPQHF.

This clonotype came up a few times. CDR3 region: CASSLGAGRYNEQFF. CDR3 in DNA: TGTGCCAGCAGCTTAGGGGCGGGGAGATACAATGAGCAGTTCTTC. The V call is TRBV11-2, the J call TRBJ2-1; D perhaps matches TRBD2 (6 bases). CDR1 SGHAT and CDR2 FQNNGV come from the germline V gene. The V gene lost 1 base and the J gene lost 4 bases, with 11 bases spanning the gap. The CDR3 loop spans 15 amino acids. Looking up the rest from reference TRBV11-2 and TRBJ2-1 gives the full variable domain: EAGVAQSPRYKIIEKRQSVAFWCNPISGHATLYWYQQILGQGPKLLIQFQNNGVVDDSQLPKDRFSAERLKGVDSTLKIQPAKLEDSAVYLCASSLGAGRYNEQFFGPGTRLTVL.

This clonotype has more than one count but fewer than ten. The chain uses TRBV20-1 and TRBJ2-7; D unresolved. Germline CDR1 reads DFQATT; CDR2 reads SNEGSKA (reference sequence). The CDR3 spans 12 residues. V lost 3 bases and J lost 2, with 8 bases in between. CDR3 sequence (DNA): TGCAGTGCTAGCACGGATACCTACGAGCAGTACTTC. Protein product: CSASTDTYEQYF.

This chain connects TRBV27 to TRBJ1-2, with 8 bases aligning to TRBD1. The CDR3 loop spans 15 amino acids. Germline CDR1 MNHEY, CDR2 SMNVEV (reference sequence). V lost 5 bases and J lost 7; bases outside the gene matches: 12. CDR3 nucleotide sequence: TGTGCCAGCAGTACCTCCGGACAGGGAGACTCTGGCTACACCTTC. As protein: CASSTSGQGDSGYTF.

Ten or more counts support this clonotype. This sequence joins TRBV18 and TRBJ2-5; 9 bases fit TRBD2. The CDR3 totals 14 residues. The V gene's germline CDR1 is KGHSH and CDR2 LQKENI. Trimming cost V 2 bases and J 3 bases; bases outside gene matches: 1. The CDR3 nucleotides are TGTGCCAGCTCACCATTAGCGGGGGAAGAGACCCAGTACTTC. Its translation: CASSPLAGEETQYF. Looking up the rest from reference TRBV18 and TRBJ2-5 gives the full variable domain: NAGVMQNPRHLVRRRGQEARLRCSPMKGHSHVYWYRQLPEEGLKFMVYLQKENIIDESGMPKERFSAEFPKEGPSILRIQQVVRGDSAAYFCASSPLAGEETQYFGPGTRLLVL.

This clonotype was counted many times. The J gene is TRBJ2-2, the V gene TRBV5-1; TRBD2 might be the D (6 bases). Germline V lookup: CDR1 SGHRS, CDR2 YFSETQ. The V gene lost 4 bases and the J gene lost 4 bases, with 17 bases spanning the gap. The CDR3 spans 16 residues. The CDR3 nucleotides are TGCGCCAGCAGCCCGCGGGACGGAACTTTCACCGGGGAGCTGTTTTTT. It is translated as CASSPRDGTFTGELFF.